This TCR beta chain was documented in a study of cytomegalovirus exposure and HLA in healthy donors. Study observations and caveats: A classifier reportedly called cytomegalovirus status with high sensitivity and specificity. In an earlier analysis, in around 590 donors, most V segments appeared productive either ~87% or ~30% of the time. Clonal expansion was found to be greater in HLA-associated TCR beta chains than in equally common others in a later analysis. One variant, a missense change in DCLRE1C, was linked in a later analysis to TCR beta V- and J-gene trimming.

Use of 60 Vbeta and 13 Jbeta primers characterized the PCR. Assay: immunoSEQ multiplex PCR; the TCRdb copy retains only in-frame clones and omits some. The sample carries about 140,000 clones, approximately 84% recorded once. This CDR3 has 16 amino acids. Germline V gene lookup returns CDR1 SEHNR and CDR2 FQNEAQ (reference sequence). The trim removed 4 bases at V and 8 bases at J, leaving 11 bases unmatched. About this clone: Its antigen is still unknown.

The sequenced sample consisted of PBMCs. The V gene is TRBV7-9, the J gene TRBJ2-1; 10 bases fit TRBD2. The TCR sequence derives from an older woman in good health and CMV-seropositive. The CDR3 region has the DNA TGTGCCAGCAGCTACGATGCTAGCGGGAGAACGGATGAGCAGTTCTTC. Its translation: CASSYDASGRTDEQFF.